This T cell receptor (beta chain) appears in the sequencing data of a study of regulatory T cells in long-lasting Graves disease (dated by TCRdb to 2020 to 2023). Notes on the research overall: Newly diagnosed Graves' disease patients had taken antithyroid drugs for less than 3 months. The study was registered as a clinical trial and conducted in China. Persistent Graves' disease patients were compared with newly diagnosed Graves' disease patients by peripheral blood TCR sequencing and RNA sequencing. A total of around 35 samples underwent TCR sequencing: around 13 from persistent and about 20 from newly diagnosed Graves' disease patients. Beyond this particular receptor, the publication reports: Preferential use of TRBV28, TRBJ1-2 and TRBJ2-5 was observed in persistent disease, whereas TRBV20-1 and TRBJ2-1 were favored in newly diagnosed disease. Sequencing and analysis were limited to the TCR beta chain. Persistent Graves' disease patients showed lower TCR Shannon entropy and fewer highly expanded clones than newly diagnosed patients, suggesting clonal expansion. Persistent patients shared more public clonotypes among themselves (around 3,000) than newly diagnosed patients did (over 900). The small sample size was acknowledged by the authors as a limitation that may reduce accuracy. The study examined only peripheral blood because the primary lesion, thyroid tissue, could not be accessed.

This clonotype was observed a few times. What antigen it recognizes has not been identified. Base qualities are not at hand, and no much larger clone is one base apart. Ends trimmed: V by 5 bases, J by 3 bases; bases unmatched to a gene: 3. The CDR3, from cysteine to phenylalanine, totals 14 residues. Only the CDR3 region is kept as DNA, spanning 42 bases read in frame from base 1. CDR1 and CDR2 are drawn from the germline V gene: SGHTA, FQGNSA. The time point label corresponds to: newly diagnosed GD, antithyroid drugs for less than 3 months. For both TCR sequencing and RNA sequencing, RNA was extracted from PBMCs in TRIzol. Graves' disease was diagnosed according to American Thyroid Association guidelines. Patients were recruited from an endocrinology department in Xi'an, China. Each patient gave 7 to 9.5 milliliters of peripheral blood, collected in an EDTA anticoagulant tube. Ficoll Paque Plus density gradient separation was used to isolate PBMCs, and no additional T cell sorting was done. An Agilent 2100 Bioanalyzer and agarose gel were used to check RNA quality, and a NanoDrop 2000 was used to measure RNA concentration.

The library was obtained by multiplex PCR. The instrument was an Illumina HiSeq 4000. TCR beta libraries were built with iRepertoire HTBI primers and Arm-PCR amplification of CDR3 regions. Gel purification was performed on PCR products prior to sequencing. On the study's bioinformatics: Gene usage analysis of CDR3 amino acid clonotypes relied on the 55 to 80 TRBV and over 13 TRBJ segments identified across samples. COPE and FqMerger were used to merge the filtered high-quality paired reads into contigs. BLAST was used to align contigs to IMGT TRBV, TRBD and TRBJ reference genes, and CDR3 was defined according to IMGT. Any clonotype with a frequency above 0.1% was classified as a highly expanded clone. Shannon entropy served as the measure of repertoire diversity, while the Gini coefficient captured V-J evenness. Public clonotypes were defined as clonotypes shared by more than one individual. The public reads were run again by TCRdb, first through fastp at Q25 and then through MiXCR, and only productive beta chains were kept. Each entry merges the rows of one CDR3 protein and shows their most common DNA and genes. These V and J calls derive from TCRdb rather than the authors' analysis. Across this sample there are around 400,000 distinct CDR3 sequences, with less than 20% seen only once. Clones ranked in the top ten supply about 20% of the sample.

The sample consisted of peripheral blood mononuclear cells (PBMCs), taken at new diagnosis, from a patient treated with antithyroid drugs. The V and J genes are TRBV7-2 and TRBJ1-4; 7 junctional bases match TRBD1. The sequence came from a female donor with Graves disease. CDR3 reads: CASSQGGSNEKLFF. The bases are TGTGCCAGCAGCCAGGGGGGGTCTAATGAAAAACTGTTTTTT.